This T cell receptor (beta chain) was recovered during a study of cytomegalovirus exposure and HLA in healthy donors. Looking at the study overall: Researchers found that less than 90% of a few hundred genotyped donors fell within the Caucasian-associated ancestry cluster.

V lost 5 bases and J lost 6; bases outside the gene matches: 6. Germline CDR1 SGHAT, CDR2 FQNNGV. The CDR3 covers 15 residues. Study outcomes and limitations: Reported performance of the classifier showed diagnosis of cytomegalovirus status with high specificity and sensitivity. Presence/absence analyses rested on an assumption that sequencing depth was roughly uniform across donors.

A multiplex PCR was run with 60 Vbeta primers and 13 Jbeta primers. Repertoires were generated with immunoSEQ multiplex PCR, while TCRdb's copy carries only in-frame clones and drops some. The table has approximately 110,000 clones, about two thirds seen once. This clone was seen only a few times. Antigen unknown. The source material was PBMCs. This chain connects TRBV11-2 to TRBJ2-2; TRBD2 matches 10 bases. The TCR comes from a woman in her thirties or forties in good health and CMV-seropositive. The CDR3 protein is CASSPSGGAPGELFF. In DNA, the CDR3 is TGTGCCAGCAGCCCGAGCGGGGGGGCTCCCGGGGAGCTGTTTTTT.